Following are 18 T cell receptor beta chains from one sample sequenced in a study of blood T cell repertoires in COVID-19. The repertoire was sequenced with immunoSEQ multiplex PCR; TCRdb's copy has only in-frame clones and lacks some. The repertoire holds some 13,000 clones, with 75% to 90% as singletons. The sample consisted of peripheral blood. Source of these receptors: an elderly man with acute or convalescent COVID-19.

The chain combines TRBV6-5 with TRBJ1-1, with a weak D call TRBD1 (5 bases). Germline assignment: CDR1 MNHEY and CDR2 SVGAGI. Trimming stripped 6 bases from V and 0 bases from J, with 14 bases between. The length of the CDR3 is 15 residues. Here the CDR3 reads CASRDIAGLNTEAFF. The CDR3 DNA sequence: TGTGCCAGCAGGGACATTGCGGGGTTGAACACTGAAGCTTTCTTT.

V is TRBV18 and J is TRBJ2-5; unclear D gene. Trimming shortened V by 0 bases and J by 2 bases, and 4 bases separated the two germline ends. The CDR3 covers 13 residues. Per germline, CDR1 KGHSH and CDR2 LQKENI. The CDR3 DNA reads TGTGCCAGCTCACCACCGACACAAGAGACCCAGTACTTC. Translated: CASSPPTQETQYF.

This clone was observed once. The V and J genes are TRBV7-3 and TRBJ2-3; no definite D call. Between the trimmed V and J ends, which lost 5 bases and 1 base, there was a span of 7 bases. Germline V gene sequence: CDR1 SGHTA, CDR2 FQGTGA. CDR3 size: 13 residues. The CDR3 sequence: CASSPGRTDTQYF. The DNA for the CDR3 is TGTGCCAGCAGCCCAGGCCGCACAGATACGCAGTATTTT.

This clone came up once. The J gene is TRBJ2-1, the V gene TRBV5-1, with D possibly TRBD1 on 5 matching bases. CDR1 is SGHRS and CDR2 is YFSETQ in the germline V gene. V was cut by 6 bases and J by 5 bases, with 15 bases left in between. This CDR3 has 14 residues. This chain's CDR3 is CASMVDSRNNEQFF. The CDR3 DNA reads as TGCGCCAGCATGGTCGACAGCCGAAACAATGAGCAGTTCTTC.

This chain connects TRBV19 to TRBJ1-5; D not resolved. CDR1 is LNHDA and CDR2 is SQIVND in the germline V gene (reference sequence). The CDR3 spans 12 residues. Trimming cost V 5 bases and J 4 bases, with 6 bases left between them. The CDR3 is CASSPRNQPQHF. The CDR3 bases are TGTGCCAGTAGTCCGCGGAATCAGCCCCAGCATTTT.

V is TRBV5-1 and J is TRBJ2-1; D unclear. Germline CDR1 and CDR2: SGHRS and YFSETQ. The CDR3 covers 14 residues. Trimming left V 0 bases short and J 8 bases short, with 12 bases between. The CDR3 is CASSLGSVTDEQFF. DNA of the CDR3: TGCGCCAGCAGCTTGGGGTCCGTGACTGATGAGCAGTTCTTC.

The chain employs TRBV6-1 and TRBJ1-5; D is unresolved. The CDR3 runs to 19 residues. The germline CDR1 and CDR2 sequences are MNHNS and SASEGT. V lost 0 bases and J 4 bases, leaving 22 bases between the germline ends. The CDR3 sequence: CASSEAIRGREVRNQPQHF. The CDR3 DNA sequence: TGTGCCAGCAGTGAAGCGATTAGAGGGAGGGAGGTAAGAAATCAGCCCCAGCATTTT.

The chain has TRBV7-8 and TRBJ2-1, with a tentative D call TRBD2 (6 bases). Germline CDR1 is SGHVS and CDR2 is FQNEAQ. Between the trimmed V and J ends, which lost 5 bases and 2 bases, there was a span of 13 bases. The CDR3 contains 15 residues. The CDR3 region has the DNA TGTGCCAGCAGCACGGGACTTTGGACCTACAATGAGCAGTTCTTC. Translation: CASSTGLWTYNEQFF.

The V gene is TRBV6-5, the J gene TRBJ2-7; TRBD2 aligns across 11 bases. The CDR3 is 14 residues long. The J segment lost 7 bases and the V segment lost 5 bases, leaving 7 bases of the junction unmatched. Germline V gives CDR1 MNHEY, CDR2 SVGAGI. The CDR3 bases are TGTGCCAGCAGTATACTAGCGGGAGATAAAGAGCAGTACTTC. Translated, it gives CASSILAGDKEQYF.

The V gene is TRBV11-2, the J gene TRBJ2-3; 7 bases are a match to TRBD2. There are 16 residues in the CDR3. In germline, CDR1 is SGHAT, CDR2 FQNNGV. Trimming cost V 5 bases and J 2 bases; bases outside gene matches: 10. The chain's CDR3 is CASSPRGRGVTDTQYF. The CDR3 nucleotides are TGTGCCAGCAGCCCCCGCGGACGGGGGGTCACAGATACGCAGTATTTT. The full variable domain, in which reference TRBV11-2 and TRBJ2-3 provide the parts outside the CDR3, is EAGVAQSPRYKIIEKRQSVAFWCNPISGHATLYWYQQILGQGPKLLIQFQNNGVVDDSQLPKDRFSAERLKGVDSTLKIQPAKLEDSAVYLCASSPRGRGVTDTQYFGPGTRLTVL.

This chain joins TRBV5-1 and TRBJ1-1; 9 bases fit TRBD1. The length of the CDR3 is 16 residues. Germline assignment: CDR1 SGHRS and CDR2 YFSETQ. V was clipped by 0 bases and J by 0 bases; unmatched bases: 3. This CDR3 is CASSLGTGELNTEAFF. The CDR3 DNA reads TGCGCCAGCAGCTTGGGGACAGGGGAATTGAACACTGAAGCTTTCTTT.

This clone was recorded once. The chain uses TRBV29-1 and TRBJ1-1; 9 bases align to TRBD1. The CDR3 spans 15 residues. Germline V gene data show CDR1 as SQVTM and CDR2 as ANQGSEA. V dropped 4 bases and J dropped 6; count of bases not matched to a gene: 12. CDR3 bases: TGCAGCGTTGTTCCGGGGACAGGGTTATTTGCTGAAGCTTTCTTT. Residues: CSVVPGTGLFAEAFF. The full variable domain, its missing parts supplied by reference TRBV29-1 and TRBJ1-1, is SAVISQKPSRDICQRGTSLTIQCQVDSQVTMMFWYRQQPGQSLTLIATANQGSEATYESGFVIDKFPISRPNLTFSTLTVSNMSPEDSSIYLCSVVPGTGLFAEAFFGQGTRLTVV.

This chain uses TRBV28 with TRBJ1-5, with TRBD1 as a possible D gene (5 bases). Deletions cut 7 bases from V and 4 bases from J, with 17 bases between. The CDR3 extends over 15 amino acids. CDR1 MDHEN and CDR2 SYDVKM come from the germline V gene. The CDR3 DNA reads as TGTGCCAGCATTCCGGAGGGGATGGGGAATCAGCCCCAGCATTTT. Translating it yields CASIPEGMGNQPQHF.

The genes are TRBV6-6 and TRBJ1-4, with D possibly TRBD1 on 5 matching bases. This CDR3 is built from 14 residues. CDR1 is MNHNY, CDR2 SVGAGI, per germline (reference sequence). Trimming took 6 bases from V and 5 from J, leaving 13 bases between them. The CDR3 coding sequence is TGTGCCAGCAGACTGACAGCCTTAAATGAAAAACTGTTTTTT. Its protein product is CASRLTALNEKLFF.

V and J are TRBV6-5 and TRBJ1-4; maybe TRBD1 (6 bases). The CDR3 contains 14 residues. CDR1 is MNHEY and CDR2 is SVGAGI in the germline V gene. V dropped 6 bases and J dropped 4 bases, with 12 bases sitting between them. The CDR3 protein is CASSTQGYNEKLFF. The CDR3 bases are TGTGCCAGCAGCACACAGGGTTATAATGAAAAACTGTTTTTT.

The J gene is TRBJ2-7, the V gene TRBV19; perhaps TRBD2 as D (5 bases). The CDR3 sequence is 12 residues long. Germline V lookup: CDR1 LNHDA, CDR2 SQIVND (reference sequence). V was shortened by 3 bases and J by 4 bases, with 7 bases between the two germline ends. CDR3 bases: TGTGCCAGTAGTATCCGGGGATACGAGCAGTACTTC. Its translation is CASSIRGYEQYF.

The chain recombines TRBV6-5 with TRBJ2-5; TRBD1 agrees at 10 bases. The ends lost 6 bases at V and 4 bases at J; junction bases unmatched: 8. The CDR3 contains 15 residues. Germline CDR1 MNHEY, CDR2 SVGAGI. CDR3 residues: CASRRPGQGRETQYF. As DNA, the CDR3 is TGTGCCAGCAGGCGGCCGGGACAGGGGAGAGAGACCCAGTACTTC.

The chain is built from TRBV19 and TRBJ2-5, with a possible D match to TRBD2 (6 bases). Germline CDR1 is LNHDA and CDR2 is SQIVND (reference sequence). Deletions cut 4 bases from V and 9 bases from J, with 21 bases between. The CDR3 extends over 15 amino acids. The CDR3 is CASSKLRTGGGAQYF. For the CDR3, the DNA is TGTGCCAGTAGTAAGCTCCGGACTGGTGGCGGGGCCCAGTACTTC.